This TCR beta chain emerged from a study of blood T cell repertoires in COVID-19. V was cut by 4 bases and J by 5 bases, with 14 bases left in between. Germline loops: CDR1 SGHTA, CDR2 FQGNSA. This CDR3 contains 14 residues. Profiling relied on immunoSEQ multiplex PCR, and the TCRdb table lists in-frame clones only, not all of them. The sample has 150,000 or so clones; 70% to 90% are singletons. This sequence was found in a woman aged 45 to 65 who had recovered from COVID-19. Sequenced material: PBMCs or T cells enriched from blood (not recorded which). The chain recombines TRBV7-2 with TRBJ2-5; D is perhaps TRBD2 (7 bases). Here the CDR3 DNA reads TGTGCCAGCAGCTGGGGGGGCCCAGGGGAGACCCAGTACTTC. This translates into CASSWGGPGETQYF. The full variable domain, its missing parts supplied by reference TRBV7-2 and TRBJ2-5, is GAGVSQSPSNKVTEKGKDVELRCDPISGHTALYWYRQSLGQGLEFLIYFQGNSAPDKSGLPSDRFSAERTGGSVSTLTIQRTQQEDSAVYLCASSWGGPGETQYFGPGTRLLVL.